The rows below give T cell receptor beta chains drawn from one sample of a study of monozygotic twins with inflammatory bowel disease. From its re-call of the 5' RACE reads, TCRdb lists each CDR3 protein once, without DNA. The specimen's table records about 380,000 distinct CDR3 sequences. Sequencing used blood. Receptors were obtained from a human donor with ulcerative colitis or Crohn's disease, or a healthy co-twin of an affected twin (not recorded which). CDR3s include the opening cysteine and the closing phenylalanine or tryptophan.

J gene	V gene	CDR3 protein
TRBJ2-1	TRBV4-2	CASSPSSLAGGSPGNEQFF
TRBJ2-7	TRBV7-8	CASSHQHVYPGEQYF
TRBJ2-7	TRBV19	CASSIDRDRNEEQYF
TRBJ2-1	TRBV7-9	CASSLINYNEQFF
TRBJ2-1	TRBV3-1	CASSLDESRFGEQQFF
TRBJ2-2	TRBV12-5	CAGGLVMIRNTGELFF
TRBJ2-3	TRBV13	CASSLWRADTQYF
TRBJ2-2	TRBV20-1	CSARFRDRGHTGELFF
TRBJ2-3	TRBV19	CASRPTYRTDTQYF
TRBJ2-7	TRBV7-8	CASSLEVGRDEQYF
TRBJ2-7	TRBV2	CASNDTRPVAEQYF
TRBJ2-3	TRBV5-1	CASSLPGAGTDMQYF
TRBJ1-2	TRBV18	CASSPQTGTLGYTF
TRBJ2-3	TRBV7-9	CASSLLAVAFTDTQYF
TRBJ1-3	TRBV7-9	CASSPGSVNTIYF
TRBJ1-1	TRBV6-2/TRBV6-3	CASSYSRGFDTEAFF
TRBJ2-3	TRBV2	CASSERLAGLTDTQYF
TRBJ2-7	TRBV9	CASSVRWDSYEQYF
TRBJ2-7	TRBV27	CASRDRAKSYEQYF
TRBJ2-7	TRBV24-1	CATSPNDWEQYF
TRBJ2-1	TRBV6-6	CASSQSGLLIEQFF
TRBJ2-4	TRBV20-1	CSASPRALAKNIQYF
TRBJ2-1	TRBV7-9	CASSYKPPGQGHNEQFF
TRBJ2-1	TRBV5-1	CASSLTGSGEQFF
TRBJ2-2	TRBV14	CASSPFFGELFF
TRBJ1-6	TRBV6-1	CASRKPHQGGQSPLHF
TRBJ2-3	TRBV5-1	CASSLGQGIPDTQYF
TRBJ2-1	TRBV5-4	CASRSGVSSYNEQFF
TRBJ2-3	TRBV4-1	CASSHSAGGPSTDTQYF
TRBJ1-4	TRBV2	CASSRVRGGEKLFF
TRBJ2-5	TRBV6-5	CASSGPRAQYF